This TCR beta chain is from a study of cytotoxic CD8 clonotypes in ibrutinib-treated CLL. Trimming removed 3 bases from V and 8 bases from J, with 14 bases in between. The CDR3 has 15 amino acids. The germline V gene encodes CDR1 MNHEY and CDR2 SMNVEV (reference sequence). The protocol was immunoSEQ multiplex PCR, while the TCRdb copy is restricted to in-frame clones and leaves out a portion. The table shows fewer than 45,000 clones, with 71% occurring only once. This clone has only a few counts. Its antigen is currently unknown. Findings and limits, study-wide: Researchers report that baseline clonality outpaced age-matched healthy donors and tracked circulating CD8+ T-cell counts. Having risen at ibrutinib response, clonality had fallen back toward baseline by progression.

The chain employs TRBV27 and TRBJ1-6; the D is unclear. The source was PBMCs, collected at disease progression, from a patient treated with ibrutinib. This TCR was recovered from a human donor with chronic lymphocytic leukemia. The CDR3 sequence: CASSLGGRPYSPLHF. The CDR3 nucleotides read TGTGCCAGCAGTTTGGGAGGGAGGCCCTATTCACCCCTCCACTTT.